The source of this T cell receptor beta chain is a study of T-cell memory formation after mild COVID-19. Study as a whole: Largely, TCR clusters stayed within a single donor. Whole-study findings and limits: A subset of responding clones appeared in pre-infection memory, suggesting cross-reactive memory joined.

This clonotype occurred a few times. Its specificity is not known. MiXCR, applied by TCRdb to the 5' RACE reads, yields one record per CDR3 protein. The sample lists approximately 290,000 distinct CDR3 sequences; approximately 19% were seen once. V lost 0 bases, J lost 2 bases, and 9 bases lay in between. The V gene's germline CDR1 is SGHRS and CDR2 YFSETQ. CDR3 length: 14 amino acids. This receptor was obtained from a young man who had mild COVID-19 (a few samples of this study predate the infection). Cell type and time point are not known. The chain joins TRBV5-1 to TRBJ2-7, with a weak D call TRBD2 (6 bases). Source material: PBMCs or a T cell subset sorted from them (not recorded which). In nucleotides, the CDR3 is TGCGCCAGCAGCTTGGGGACGGGGGCCTACGAGCAGTACGTC. Translating it yields CASSLGTGAYEQYV.